This record covers a single T cell receptor beta chain. Its target is not known. The data originate from a study of cytomegalovirus exposure and HLA in healthy donors. Study-wide results and limits: Per a prior analysis, the majority of TCR beta V segments were productive roughly 87% or roughly 30% of the time. Later analysis reportedly placed an Asian-associated ancestry cluster below the roughly 670-donor mean in N-insertions. Beyond CMV serostatus, there was no information to go on about immune exposure. Exclusion applied to some V segments, including TRBV6-2 and TRBV6-3, as they were indistinguishable.

The V end was cut by 1 base, the J end by 4 bases, with 8 bases between. Germline CDR1 MNHNS, CDR2 SASEGT. The CDR3 is made up of 14 amino acids. PCR was performed using 60 Vbeta and 13 Jbeta primers. The assay was immunoSEQ multiplex PCR, and TCRdb's table has in-frame clones only and misses some. The sample has approximately 170,000 clones. The sequenced sample consisted of PBMCs. The rearrangement uses TRBV6-1 and TRBJ1-5; D call uncertain. The TCR was taken from a woman younger than 30 in good health and CMV-seropositive. In nucleotides, the CDR3 is TGTGCCAGCAGTGAAGTTTACAGTAATCAGCCCCAGCATTTT. This sequence encodes CASSEVYSNQPQHF.